This TCR beta chain derives from a study of cytomegalovirus exposure and HLA in healthy donors. Concerning this clone itself: Antigen unknown.

Researchers ran the PCR with 60 Vbeta and 13 Jbeta primers. TCRdb's copy holds only in-frame clones and misses some; the assay was immunoSEQ multiplex PCR. The sample consists of approximately 81,000 clones, about 68% of them appearing once. Unrecorded immune exposures were likely, despite nominal health at sampling. Study outcomes and limitations: Across donors, sequencing depth was assumed by presence/absence analyses to be roughly uniform. Using the classifier, cytomegalovirus status was reportedly diagnosed with high specificity and sensitivity. An apparent linkage of common viral pathogens to several of the most significant clusters emerged in a later analysis.

Material for sequencing was PBMCs. The source is a man aged 35 to 55 in good health and CMV-seropositive.

The CDR3, as DNA: TGTGCCAGCAGCCAAGAATCCTCCACAGATACGCAGTATTTT. Residues: CASSQESSTDTQYF. The chain carries TRBV4-2 and TRBJ2-3, with no clear D. The length of the CDR3 is 14 residues. Trimming cost V 0 bases and J 2 bases, with 6 bases left between them. The germline V gene encodes CDR1 LGHNA and CDR2 YNFKEQ.